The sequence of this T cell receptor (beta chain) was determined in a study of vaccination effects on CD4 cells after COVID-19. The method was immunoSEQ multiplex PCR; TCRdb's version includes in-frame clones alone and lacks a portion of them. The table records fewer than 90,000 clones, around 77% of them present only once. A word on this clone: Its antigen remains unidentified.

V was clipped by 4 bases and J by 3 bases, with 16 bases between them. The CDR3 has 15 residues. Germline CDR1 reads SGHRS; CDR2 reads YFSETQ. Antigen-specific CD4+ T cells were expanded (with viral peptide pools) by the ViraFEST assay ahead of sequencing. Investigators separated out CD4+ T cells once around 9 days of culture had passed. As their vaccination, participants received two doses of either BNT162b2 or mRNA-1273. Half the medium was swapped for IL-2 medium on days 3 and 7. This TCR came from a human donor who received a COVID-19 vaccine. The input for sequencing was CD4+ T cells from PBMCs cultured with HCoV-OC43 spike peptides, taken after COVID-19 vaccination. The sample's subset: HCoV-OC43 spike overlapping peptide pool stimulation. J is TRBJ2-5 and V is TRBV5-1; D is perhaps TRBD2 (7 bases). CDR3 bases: TGCGCCAGCAGCCTTGTAACGGGGGGCGAAGAGACCCAGTACTTC. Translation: CASSLVTGGEETQYF.